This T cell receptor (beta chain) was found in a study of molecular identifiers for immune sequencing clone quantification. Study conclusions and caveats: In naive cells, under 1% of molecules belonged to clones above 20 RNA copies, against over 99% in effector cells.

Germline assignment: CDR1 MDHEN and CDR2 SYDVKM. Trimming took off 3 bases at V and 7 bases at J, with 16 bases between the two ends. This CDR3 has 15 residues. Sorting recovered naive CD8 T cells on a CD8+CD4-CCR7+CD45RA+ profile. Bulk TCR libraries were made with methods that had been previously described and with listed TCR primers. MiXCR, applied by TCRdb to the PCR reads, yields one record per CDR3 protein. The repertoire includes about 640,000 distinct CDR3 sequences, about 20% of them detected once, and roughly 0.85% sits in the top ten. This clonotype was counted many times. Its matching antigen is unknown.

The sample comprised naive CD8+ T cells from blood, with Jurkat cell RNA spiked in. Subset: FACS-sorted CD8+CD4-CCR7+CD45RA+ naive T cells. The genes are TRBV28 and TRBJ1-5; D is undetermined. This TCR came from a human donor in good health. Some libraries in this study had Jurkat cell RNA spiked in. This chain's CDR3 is CASSLGRFREQPQHF. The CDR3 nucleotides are TGTGCCAGCAGTTTGGGCAGGTTTCGGGAACAGCCCCAGCATTTT.